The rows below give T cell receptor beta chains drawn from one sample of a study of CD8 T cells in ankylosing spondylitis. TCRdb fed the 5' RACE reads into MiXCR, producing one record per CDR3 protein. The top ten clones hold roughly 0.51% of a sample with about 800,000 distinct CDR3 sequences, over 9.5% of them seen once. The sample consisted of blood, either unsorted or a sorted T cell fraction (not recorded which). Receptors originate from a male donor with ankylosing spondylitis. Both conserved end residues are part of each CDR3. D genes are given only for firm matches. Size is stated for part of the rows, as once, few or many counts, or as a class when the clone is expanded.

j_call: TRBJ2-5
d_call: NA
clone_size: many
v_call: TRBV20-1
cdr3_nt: TGCAGTGCTTACCTCGACAGCGAAGAGACCCAGTACTTC
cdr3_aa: CSAYLDSEETQYF

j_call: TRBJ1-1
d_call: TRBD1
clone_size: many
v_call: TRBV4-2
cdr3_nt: TGTGCCAGCAGCGCGAGACAGGGTAGCACTGAAGCTTTCTTT
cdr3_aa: CASSARQGSTEAFF

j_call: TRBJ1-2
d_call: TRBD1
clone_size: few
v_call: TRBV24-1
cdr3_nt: TGTGCCACCAGTGATCAGGGGGCAGGTGGCTACACCTTC
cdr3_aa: CATSDQGAGGYTF

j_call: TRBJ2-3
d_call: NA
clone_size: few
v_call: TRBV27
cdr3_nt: TGTGCCAGCGTTAGCCCCAGCACAGATACGCAGTATTTT
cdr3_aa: CASVSPSTDTQYF

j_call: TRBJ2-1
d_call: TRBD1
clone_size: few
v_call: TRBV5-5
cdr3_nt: TGTGCCAGCAGCTCCTGGGACAGGGGGAAAGATGAGCAGTTCTTC
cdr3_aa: CASSSWDRGKDEQFF

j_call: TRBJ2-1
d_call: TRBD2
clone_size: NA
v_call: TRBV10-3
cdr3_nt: TGTGCCATATCCCAAGGACTAGCGGGGTACTCCTACAATGAGCAGTTCTTC
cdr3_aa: CAISQGLAGYSYNEQFF

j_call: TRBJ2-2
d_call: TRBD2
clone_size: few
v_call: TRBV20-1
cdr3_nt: TGCAGTGTTTCAAAGCGACTAGCGGGGGGAGGAGACACCGGGGAGCTGTTTTTT
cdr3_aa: CSVSKRLAGGGDTGELFF

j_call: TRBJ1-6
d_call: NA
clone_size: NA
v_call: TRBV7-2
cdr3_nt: TGTGCCAGCAGCACGACCCGGGGTTATAATTCACCCCTCCACTTT
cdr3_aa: CASSTTRGYNSPLHF

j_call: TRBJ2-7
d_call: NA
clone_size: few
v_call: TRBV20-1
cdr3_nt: TGCAGTGCCCCGATGGGCGAGCGGGTCTCCTACGAGCAGTACTTC
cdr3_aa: CSAPMGERVSYEQYF

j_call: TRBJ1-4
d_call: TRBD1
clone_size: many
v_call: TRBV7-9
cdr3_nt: TGTGCCAGCAGCTCTTCCGCAGGGGGCGCTTTTGGAGAAAAACTGTTTTTT
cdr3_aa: CASSSSAGGAFGEKLFF

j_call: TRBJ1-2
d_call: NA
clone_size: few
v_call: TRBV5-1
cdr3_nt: TGCGCCAGCAGCGTAGGGTGGGGCCCAACAAACTATGGCTACACCTTC
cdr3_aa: CASSVGWGPTNYGYTF

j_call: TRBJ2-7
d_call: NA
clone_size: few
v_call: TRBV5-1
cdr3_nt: TGCGCCAGCAAGCGTTTGGAGGGCAGGTACGAGCAGTACTTC
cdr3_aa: CASKRLEGRYEQYF

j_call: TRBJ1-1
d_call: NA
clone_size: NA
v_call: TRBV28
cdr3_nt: TGTGCCAGCAGTTTATTACACAGAAGGAACACTGAAGCTTTCTTT
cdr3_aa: CASSLLHRRNTEAFF

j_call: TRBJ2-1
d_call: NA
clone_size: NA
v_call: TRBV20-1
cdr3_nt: TGCAGTGCTAGAGAAGCTAAGCGATTGAGCTCCTACAATGAGCAGTTCTTC
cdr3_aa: CSAREAKRLSSYNEQFF

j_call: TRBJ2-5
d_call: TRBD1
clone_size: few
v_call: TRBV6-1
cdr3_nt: TGTGCCAGCAGCCAATACAGGGGGCAAGAGACCCAGTACTTC
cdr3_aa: CASSQYRGQETQYF

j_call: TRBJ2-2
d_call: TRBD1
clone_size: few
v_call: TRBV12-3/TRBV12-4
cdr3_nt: TGTGCCAGCAAAAGGACAGGGTCCGGGGAGCTGTTTTTT
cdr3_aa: CASKRTGSGELFF

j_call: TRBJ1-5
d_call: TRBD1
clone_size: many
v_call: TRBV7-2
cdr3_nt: TGTGCCAGCAGCCTAAGACAGGGGAGCAATCAGCCCCAGCATTTT
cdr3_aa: CASSLRQGSNQPQHF

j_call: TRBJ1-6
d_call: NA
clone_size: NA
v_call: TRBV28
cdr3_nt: TGTGCCAGCAGTTTGATTGGACGGTCACCCCTCCACTTT
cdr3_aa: CASSLIGRSPLHF

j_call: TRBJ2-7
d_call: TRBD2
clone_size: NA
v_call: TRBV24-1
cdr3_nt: TGTGCCACCAGTGACGCCGGGGGAGGGATCGACGAGCAGTACTTC
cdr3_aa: CATSDAGGGIDEQYF

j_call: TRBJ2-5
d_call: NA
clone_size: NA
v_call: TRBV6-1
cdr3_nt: TGTGCCAGCAGTGACTGGTATAAGGGTCAGGAGACCCAGTACTTC
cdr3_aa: CASSDWYKGQETQYF

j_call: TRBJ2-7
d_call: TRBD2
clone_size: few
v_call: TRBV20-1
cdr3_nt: TGCAGTGCTAGGTCAAGCGGGAGAATCTACGAGCAGTACTTC
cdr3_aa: CSARSSGRIYEQYF

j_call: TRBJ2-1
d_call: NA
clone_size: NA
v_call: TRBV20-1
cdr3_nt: TGCAGTGCTAGAGAGTTCCACAATGAGCAGTTCTTC
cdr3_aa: CSAREFHNEQFF

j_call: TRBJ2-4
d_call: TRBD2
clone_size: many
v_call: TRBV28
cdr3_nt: TGTGCCAGCAGGGGACTATTAGCCAAAAACATTCAGTACTTC
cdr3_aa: CASRGLLAKNIQYF

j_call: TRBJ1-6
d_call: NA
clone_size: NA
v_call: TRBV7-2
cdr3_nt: TGTGCCAGCAGCTTAGCCCCGGGGGGGGCGACCTATAATTCACCCCTCCACTTT
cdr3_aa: CASSLAPGGATYNSPLHF

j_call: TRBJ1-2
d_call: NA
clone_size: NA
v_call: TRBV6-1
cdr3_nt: TGTGCCAGCAGCGGAACCGGACAACCCCTCTATGGCTACACCTTC
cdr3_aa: CASSGTGQPLYGYTF

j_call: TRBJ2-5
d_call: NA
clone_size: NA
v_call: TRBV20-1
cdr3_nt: TGCAGTGCTAGCAAGTTTGAGGGGTTGGTGACCCAGTACTTC
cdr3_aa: CSASKFEGLVTQYF

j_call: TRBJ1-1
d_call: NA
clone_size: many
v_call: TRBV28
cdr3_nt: TGTGCCAGCAGTGGGGCCACAAAGACGGGTGAAGCTTTCTTT
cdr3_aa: CASSGATKTGEAFF

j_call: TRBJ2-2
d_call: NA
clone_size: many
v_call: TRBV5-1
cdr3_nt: TGCGCCAGCAGCTTGAACATCGGGGAGCTGTTTTTT
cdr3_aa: CASSLNIGELFF

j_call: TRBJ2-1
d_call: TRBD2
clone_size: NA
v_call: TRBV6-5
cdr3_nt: TGTGCCAGCAGTTCCGGGACTAGCGGCACCTTAGGGAATGAGCAGTTCTTC
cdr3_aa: CASSSGTSGTLGNEQFF

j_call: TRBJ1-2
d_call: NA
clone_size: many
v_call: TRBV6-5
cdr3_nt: TGTGCCAGCAGTTCAGGACCGAACCTCTATGGCTACACCTTC
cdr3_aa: CASSSGPNLYGYTF

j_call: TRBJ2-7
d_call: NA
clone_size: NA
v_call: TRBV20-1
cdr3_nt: TGCAGTGCTAGTTCCTCACTAGTCTACGAGCAGTACTTC
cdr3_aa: CSASSSLVYEQYF

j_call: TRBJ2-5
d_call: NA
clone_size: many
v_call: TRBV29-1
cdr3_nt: TGCAGCGTCCACATCCAAGGGACCCAGTACTTC
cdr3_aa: CSVHIQGTQYF